The sequence of this T cell receptor (beta chain) was determined in a study of intratumoral heterogeneity in liver cancer. Regarding the research as a whole: Across the full roughly 13-patient cohort, most patients were male and a median age of around 63 years was recorded. To examine intratumor heterogeneity, the study integrated RNA-seq, DNA sequencing, TCR-seq and SNP array data obtained from multiple regions of hepatocellular carcinoma specimens. A total of some 74 multiregional samples from about 15 HCC patients, consisting of fewer than 55 tumoral and around 20 adjacent nontumoral regions, were included in the overall cohort.

The immunoSEQ assay was used to sequence TCR beta chain CDR3 regions from genomic DNA. Rearranged VDJ segments were amplified with primers that anneal to V and J segments. The original methods were these. The ImmunoSeq Analyzer software was used to compute clonality and richness metrics. Fisher's exact test, supplemented by a beta-binomial method for added stringency, was applied to identify differentially abundant clones between regions. Drawn from immuneACCESS, this table holds only the in-frame rearrangements with V and J called that TCRdb kept. Clones are partly lost; checked studies trace under half to an unresolved V gene and leave the rest unexplained. V and J calls and clone size are given by that table; D and trimming were obtained from the DNA. This sample lists approximately 20,000 clones; around 75% were detected once. The ten largest make up 17% of the sample. Concerning this clone: Its antigen is still unknown. The sample holds no much larger clone one base away, and base qualities are not on file.

The CDR3 starts with the cysteine, ends with the phenylalanine, and has 15 residues. Only the CDR3 portion is preserved as DNA: 45 bases, with reading frame beginning at the first base. Trimmed from V: 2 bases; trimmed from J: 2 bases; junction bases lacking a gene match: 9. Based on the germline V gene (reference sequence), the CDR1 and CDR2 sequences are GTSNPN and SVGIG. Every patient had early-stage hepatocellular carcinoma and received no therapy prior to surgical resection. Sampled areas lacked macroscopic evidence of necrosis or hemorrhage. Multiple regions from a couple of patients underwent TCR sequencing (ImmunoSeq). Frozen resection tissue samples were collected at a distance of at least 1 cm from each other. The N label marked samples taken from nontumoral liver tissue adjacent to the tumor. Genomic DNA was isolated from bulk tissue with the DNeasy blood and tissue kit. On the study overall, not on this receptor specifically: The authors noted a relatively low number of patients and under-sampled tumor-infiltrating lymphocyte representation as limitations.

This TCR was sampled from a woman in her seventies with hepatocellular carcinoma. Sequencing used tumor-adjacent normal tissue, obtained before any cancer treatment. The chain employs TRBV30 and TRBJ2-7; the central 7 bases match TRBD2. CDR3 loop: CAWSRGDLAAYEQYF. DNA sequence: TGTGCCTGGAGTCGTGGGGACCTAGCGGCCTACGAGCAGTACTTC.